The 13 T cell receptor beta chains below all came from one sample that was sequenced in a study of T-cell memory formation after mild COVID-19. TCRdb reanalysed the 5' RACE reads using MiXCR and keeps one entry per CDR3 protein. The sample includes about 410,000 distinct CDR3 sequences, roughly 18% of them seen just once. Material for sequencing was PBMCs or a T cell subset sorted from them (not recorded which). Receptors were obtained from a young man who had mild COVID-19 (a few samples of this study predate the infection). Cell type and time point are not known.

The V call is TRBV4-1, the J call TRBJ2-1; D call uncertain. CDR1 is MGHRA and CDR2 is YSYEKL in the germline V gene. Trimming took off 1 base at V and 7 bases at J, with 11 bases between the two ends. The CDR3 runs 14 residues. In DNA form, the CDR3 reads TGCGCCAGCAGCCAAGTCGTAGGGTATAATGAGCAGTTCTTC. Its translation is CASSQVVGYNEQFF.

The V gene is TRBV24-1, the J gene TRBJ2-3; D possibly matches TRBD1 or TRBD2 (6 bases each). The ends were cut back, 3 bases at V and 6 bases at J, with 12 bases in the middle. The CDR3 is made up of 14 amino acids. The germline V gene has CDR1 KGHDR and CDR2 SFDVKD. The DNA of the CDR3 is TGTGCCACCAGTGATACCTGGGGGGCCGATACGCAGTATTTT. Amino acids: CATSDTWGADTQYF.

Ten or more counts support this clonotype. The J gene is TRBJ2-1, the V gene TRBV7-8, with D perhaps given as TRBD1 or TRBD2 (5 bases each). Trimming shortened V by 1 base and J by 9 bases, and 19 bases separated the two germline ends. The CDR3 totals 16 residues. CDR1 SGHVS and CDR2 FQNEAQ come from the germline V gene. The CDR3 DNA sequence: TGTGCCAGCAGCTTAGGCTTGGGGGAATACCGGGGTGAGCAGTTCTTC. Translating it yields CASSLGLGEYRGEQFF.

In its sample, this clonotype was seen a few times. V is TRBV7-9 and J is TRBJ1-1, with D unresolved. Looked up from germline, CDR1 is SEHNR and CDR2 is FQNEAQ (reference sequence). The V gene lost 3 bases and the J gene lost 6 bases, with 2 bases spanning the gap. CDR3 length equals 10 residues. For the CDR3, the DNA is TGTGCCAGCAGCTTCCCTGAAGCTTTCTTT. This sequence encodes CASSFPEAFF.

V gene TRBV7-2 combines with J gene TRBJ2-7; tentative D call: TRBD2 (7 bases). CDR1 is SGHTA and CDR2 is FQGNSA in the germline V gene. CDR3 length: 15 residues. V lost 4 bases and J 6 bases, leaving 19 bases between the germline ends. CDR3 nucleotide sequence: TGTGCCAGCAGCTCCCTGGGCGGGGGCATTCCCGAGCAGTACTTC. This translates into CASSSLGGGIPEQYF.

Turning to this clonotype: This may be a read error, as it is one base from a much larger clone. The rearrangement joins TRBV5-1 to TRBJ2-5; 9 bases align to TRBD2. From germline, CDR1 is SGHRS and CDR2 YFSETQ. The CDR3 totals 15 residues. The CDR3 region has the DNA TGCGCCAGCAGCTATACAGCGGGGGGACAAGATACCCAGTACTTC. This gives the protein CASSYTAGGQDTQYF.

The chain employs TRBV29-1 and TRBJ2-6; the D gene is possibly TRBD2 (6 bases). The CDR3 consists of 14 residues. The V and J ends lost 4 bases and 2 bases respectively, with 9 bases between them. CDR1 and CDR2 from the germline V gene are SQVTM and ANQGSEA. CDR3 sequence: CSVGGVAGANVLTF. The CDR3 DNA is TGCAGCGTTGGGGGGGTAGCTGGGGCCAACGTCCTGACTTTC. Together with reference TRBV29-1 and TRBJ2-6, the CDR3 gives the full variable domain: SAVISQKPSRDICQRGTSLTIQCQVDSQVTMMFWYRQQPGQSLTLIATANQGSEATYESGFVIDKFPISRPNLTFSTLTVSNMSPEDSSIYLCSVGGVAGANVLTFGAGSRLTVL.

This clonotype was counted ten times or more. V usage is TRBV7-9 and J usage is TRBJ1-1; no definite D call. CDR1 SEHNR and CDR2 FQNEAQ come from the germline V gene (reference sequence). The CDR3 is 12 amino acids. The ends were cut back, 5 bases at V and 11 bases at J, with 15 bases in the middle. This CDR3 is CASSPTKLGAFF. The CDR3 DNA reads TGTGCCAGCAGCCCAACAAAACTCGGGGCTTTCTTT.

This clonotype appeared a few times. V is TRBV3-1 and J is TRBJ2-1; D not certain. This CDR3 has 13 residues. Germline lookup yields CDR1 LGHDT and CDR2 YNNKEL (reference sequence). V gave up 3 bases and J gave up 8 bases, with 11 bases separating them. CDR3 DNA: TGTGCCAGCAGCCAGATCGAAAGAGATGAGCAGTTCTTC. Its translation: CASSQIERDEQFF.

This clonotype was recorded a few times. The chain carries TRBV4-1 and TRBJ1-2; 9 bases are a match to TRBD1. J lost 11 bases, V lost 3 bases, and 7 bases had no gene match. The CDR3 spans 13 residues. Germline values: CDR1 MGHRA, CDR2 YSYEKL. The CDR3 nucleotides read TGCGCCAGCAGCCAGCCCTCGACAGGGGGTTACACCTTC. Protein sequence: CASSQPSTGGYTF.

In this sample, this clonotype turned up a few times. The chain couples TRBV7-6 to TRBJ2-7; D is unresolved. CDR3 length: 16 residues. V was clipped by 5 bases and J by 6 bases, with 23 bases between them. Germline loops: CDR1 SGHVS, CDR2 FNYEAQ. This CDR3 reads CASSHGLTWSYSEQYV. CDR3 nucleotide sequence: TGTGCCAGCAGCCACGGGCTAACTTGGTCCTACAGCGAGCAGTACGTC.

V is TRBV20-1 and J is TRBJ2-5, with D perhaps matching TRBD1 (6 bases). The CDR3 contains 17 residues. V was cut by 3 bases and J by 0 bases, with 20 bases left in between. Looked up from germline, CDR1 is DFQATT and CDR2 is SNEGSKA (reference sequence). The CDR3: CSARSSYAGVYQETQYF. In DNA form, the CDR3 reads TGCAGTGCTAGGTCCTCCTACGCAGGGGTTTACCAAGAGACCCAGTACTTC.

This clonotype occurred a few times. The rearrangement joins TRBV5-1 to TRBJ1-1; TRBD1 agrees at 7 bases. From germline, CDR1 is SGHRS and CDR2 YFSETQ. This CDR3 spans 14 amino acids. V was clipped by 5 bases and J by 1 base; unmatched bases: 5. DNA of the CDR3: TGCGCCAGCAGGGACGGACAGGCGAACACTGAAGCTTTCTTT. Protein: CASRDGQANTEAFF.